This T cell receptor beta chain was observed in a study of shared clonotypes between healthy human individuals (dated by TCRdb to the early 2020s). For the study in its entirety: The cohort included three men and a couple of women between 18 and 49 years of age. To estimate repertoire size and how much clonotypes are shared between individuals, the study performed deep sequencing of blood TCR repertoires from five healthy adults. To increase sequencing depth and limit assay-specific biases, TCR repertoire library preparation and sequencing were carried out by different laboratories using diverse techniques. Per donor, three plates each were used for CD4 naive and CD4 memory, two for CD8 naive, and one for CD8 memory. Per donor, leukapheresis produced somewhere between about 0.94 and 9 billion PBMCs.

Looking up the germline V gene yields CDR1 SGHNT and CDR2 YENEEA. Its CDR3 holds 18 amino acids, cysteine through phenylalanine. Only the CDR3 part of the read is kept: 54 bases, read in frame from the first base. The germline V and J ends show losses of 1 base and 3 bases respectively, and no gene match explains 13 bases of the junction. The donors were healthy, HIV-negative adults who had no recently reported acute infections or vaccinations. All donors were Caucasian adults living in Nashville, Tennessee, USA. CD4+ T cells were enriched by magnetic negative selection; naive cells were then positively selected on CD45RA, and the negative fraction formed the memory subset. Blood was obtained by leukapheresis, after which PBMCs were separated by Ficoll-Histopaque density gradient centrifugation and cryopreserved in liquid nitrogen vapor phase. Purity and quantity of every magnetically sorted T cell population were checked by analytical flow cytometry. Genomic DNA was isolated from every sorted fraction and measured by UV absorbance on a Nanodrop 2000c.

About this clone itself: Its antigen is not yet known. The sample holds no much larger clone one base away, and base qualities are not on file.

TCR CDR3 regions were amplified from genomic DNA by multiplex PCR using the deep immunoSEQ assay. Extracted genomic DNA from each cell subset was distributed evenly across all wells of several immunoSEQ 96-well plates, and each plate was treated as a replicate. Each replicate PCR for sorted subsets received approximately 220 ng genomic DNA, equal to about 30,000 T cell genomes. Purified libraries were quantified with a Qubit 3.0 fluorometer, sized on a Bioanalyzer 2100, and re-quantified with the KAPA Library Quantification kit. A separate single-read 150-cycle Illumina NextSeq 550 flow cell was used to sequence each immunoSEQ 96-well plate. Under the source paper's analysis protocol: Because only junctional sequences without quality scores were contained in the immunoSEQ output, filtering matching that applied to full-length reads could not be performed. To assign V/J genes and CDR3, sequences were annotated against IMGT germline references using PyIR, a Python wrapper for IgBLAST v1.9. Any read was removed if the V/J assignment was weak (E-value above 1e-6), the CDR3 was missing, or the read contained stop codons, out-of-frame junctions, or ambiguous translated residues. A V3J clonotype was defined by an identical inferred V gene, J gene, and CDR3 amino acid sequence. To compute the percentage overlap between repertoires, the number of shared unique clonotypes was divided by the size of the smaller repertoire. RTK rarefaction, the Chao1 estimator, and Recon v2.1 estimates of unobserved clonotypes were used to assess repertoire richness. Generation probabilities were computed with OLGA for all TCRbeta clonotypes obtained by the gDNA method from several donors. Sourced from immuneACCESS, this table was stored by TCRdb with only in-frame sequences that have V and J called. A share of the clones is absent; for the studies checked, an unresolved V gene accounts for under half, and the remainder has no known explanation. V and J calls and clone size come straight from that table; D and trimming were deduced from the DNA. The sample table shows 2 million to 2.5 million clones, and around 95% are seen once. The ten largest clones take up 0.1% to 0.15% of the sample.

Overall study results and their limits: Pairwise subsampling led to the expectation that sequencing depth would affect the degree of clonotype sharing among donors. Sampling was limited to blood, and TCR repertoires in tissue likely differ from TCR repertoires in blood. Rarefaction of sorted-subset datasets indicated incomplete sequencing despite the large sequencing depth. The small number of donors limited the genetic and exposure-history diversity represented. Across several donors, roughly 5.1% of naive CD4, approximately 3.6% of naive CD8, 2% to 2.5% of memory CD4, and around 0.4% of memory CD8 clonotypes were shared. Larger estimated clonotype richness was generally found for naive subsets than for memory subsets. Clonotypes shared by all four sorted-subset donors showed higher generation probabilities than non-shared clonotypes.

The source of this sequence is a young man in good health. Sequencing was done on a sample of naive CD4+ T cells sorted from blood. In the paper's terms, the cell subset or site label means: CD45RA+ positively selected. Rearrangement joined TRBV11-3 to TRBJ2-3; 7 of the junction bases match TRBD2. The CDR3 corresponds to CASSLGVSGKVATDTQYF. The bases are TGTGCCAGCAGCTTAGGCGTCAGCGGGAAGGTGGCGACAGATACGCAGTATTTT. The variable domain in full, with residues beyond the CDR3 obtained from the reference TRBV11-3 and TRBJ2-3 genes, is EAGVVQSPRYKIIEKKQPVAFWCNPISGHNTLYWYLQNLGQGPELLIRYENEEAVDDSQLPKDRFSAERLKGVDSTLKIQPAELGDSAVYLCASSLGVSGKVATDTQYFGPGTRLTVL.